The source of this T cell receptor beta chain is a study of blood T cells in healthy people across ages. A second PCR of about 7 to 12 cycles used a sample-barcoded 5' primer and a J-beta primer mix. TCRdb analysed the 5' RACE reads with MiXCR anew, one entry per CDR3 protein. This table has hundreds of thousands of distinct CDR3 sequences, approximately 25% appearing once. In addition, the sample was reused for a study of T cells of mothers and their children.

Sequenced material: blood. This sequence originates from a boy aged 5-17 years in good health.

CDR3: CSASSEFYGYTF. CDR3 nucleotides: TGCAGTGCTAGCTCAGAGTTCTATGGCTACACCTTC. The V call is TRBV20-1, the J call TRBJ1-2, with D hard to call. The V gene lost 3 bases and the J gene lost 4 bases, with 9 bases spanning the gap. The CDR3 is 12 amino acids. Germline-derived CDR1 and CDR2 are DFQATT and SNEGSKA (reference sequence).